The present entry profiles one T cell receptor beta chain with its context. The sample has other DNA sequences that encode this CDR3 too. This specimen belongs to a study of blood T cell repertoires in COVID-19. Study context: Italy, Spain and the United States were the sources of the convalescent and acute COVID-19 samples. Sample material is recorded as cDNA or gDNA derived from T cells, B-cell-depleted T cells, or PBMCs.

Germline V gene sequence: CDR1 LGHDT, CDR2 YNNKEL (reference sequence). Deletions cut 1 base from V and 1 base from J, with 11 bases between. The CDR3 runs to 15 residues. Per the authors' pipeline: Amplifying reference gene primers gave estimates of nucleated cell counts. Using immunoSEQ multiplex PCR, the repertoire was profiled, and TCRdb retains in-frame clones only, with some absent. For V, J and clone size, that table is used; D and trimming come from the DNA. The sample includes around 250,000 clones, around four fifths of them seen just once. V and J are TRBV3-1 (or the pseudogene TRBV3-2) and TRBJ2-7, with D perhaps matching TRBD2 (6 bases). The TCR was taken from a man aged 60 to 69 who had recovered from COVID-19. The specimen sequenced was peripheral blood. The CDR3 is CASSQVWDSSYEQYF. The CDR3, as DNA: TGTGCCAGCAGCCAAGTTTGGGACTCATCCTACGAGCAGTACTTC.